This T cell receptor (beta chain) came from a study of T cell changes during pregnancy in multiple sclerosis. Profiling relied on immunoSEQ multiplex PCR, and the TCRdb table lists in-frame clones only, not all of them. The sample has 90,000 to 120,000 clones, 80% to 95% seen once. The sequence was obtained from a female donor in good health, enrolled as a control in a pregnancy study. The sample in question was peripheral blood, obtained in the third trimester of pregnancy.

The CDR3 here is CASSFGAARGNTIYF. The CDR3 nucleotides read TGTGCCAGCAGCTTTGGGGCGGCGAGGGGAAACACCATATATTTT. This sequence joins TRBV5-6 and TRBJ1-3; possibly TRBD1 for D (5 bases). Between the trimmed V and J ends, which lost 2 bases and 4 bases, there was a span of 13 bases. The CDR3 is made up of 15 amino acids. Germline V gives CDR1 SGHDT, CDR2 YYEEEE. The full variable domain, its missing parts supplied by reference TRBV5-6 and TRBJ1-3, is DAGVTQSPTHLIKTRGQQVTLRCSPKSGHDTVSWYQQALGQGPQFIFQYYEEEERQRGNFPDRFSGHQFPNYSSELNVNALLLGDSALYLCASSFGAARGNTIYFGEGSWLTVV.